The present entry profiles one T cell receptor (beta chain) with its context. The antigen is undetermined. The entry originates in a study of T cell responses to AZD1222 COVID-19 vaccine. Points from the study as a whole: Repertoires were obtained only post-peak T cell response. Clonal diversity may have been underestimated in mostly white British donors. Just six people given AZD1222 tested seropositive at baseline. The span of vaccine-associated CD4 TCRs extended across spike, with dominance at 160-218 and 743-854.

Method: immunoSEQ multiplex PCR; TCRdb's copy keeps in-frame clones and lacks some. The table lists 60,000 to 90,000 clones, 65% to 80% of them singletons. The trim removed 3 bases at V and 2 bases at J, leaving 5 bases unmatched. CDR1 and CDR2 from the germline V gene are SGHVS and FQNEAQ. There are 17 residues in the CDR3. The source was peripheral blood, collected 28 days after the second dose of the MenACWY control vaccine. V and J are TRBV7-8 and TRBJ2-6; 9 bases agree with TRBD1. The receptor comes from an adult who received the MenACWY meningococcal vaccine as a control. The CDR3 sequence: CASSFSGTGTGANVLTF. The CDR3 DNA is TGTGCCAGCAGCTTTAGTGGGACAGGGACTGGGGCCAACGTCCTGACTTTC.